This T cell receptor (beta chain) was sequenced for a study of cytomegalovirus exposure and HLA in healthy donors. Primers included in the PCR were 60 Vbeta and 13 Jbeta primers. Sequenced by immunoSEQ multiplex PCR; TCRdb stores in-frame clones only, minus some. The sample includes over 150,000 clones, roughly 85% seen only once; the top ten take 1%. This clone has a single count. Its target is unknown. This CDR3 contains 12 residues. The ends lost 7 bases at V and 9 bases at J; junction bases unmatched: 6. Germline CDR1 is SNHLY and CDR2 is FYNNEI. Notes on the study in general: Analysis performed later showed TCR beta chains linked to HLA being more clonally expanded than equally common others.

The receptor was isolated from a boy between 2 and 15 years old in good health and CMV-seronegative. The chain links TRBV2 to TRBJ1-5, with 7 bases fitting TRBD1. The sample consisted of PBMCs. The CDR3 sequence is CASTTRDRPQHF. Here the CDR3 DNA reads TGTGCCAGCACCACCCGGGACAGGCCCCAGCATTTT.